This is a list of T cell receptor beta chains from one sample in a study of cytomegalovirus exposure and HLA in healthy donors. Sequenced by immunoSEQ multiplex PCR; TCRdb stores in-frame clones only, minus some. The sample lists 90,000 or so clones; approximately 60% were seen once. Sequencing used PBMCs. Every receptor here comes from a boy aged 5-17 years in good health and CMV-seropositive. Each CDR3 is given with its conserved first and last residue. The order of the fields is clone size, D gene, V gene, J gene, CDR3 DNA, CDR3 protein. A D gene is named only where the DNA matches it firmly. Clone size is not always given. Where it is, it says once, few, many or a class for expanded clones.

size: .
D: .
V: TRBV5-1
J: TRBJ1-1
DNA: TGCGCCAGCAGCTTGCAGGGGAACACTGAAGCTTTCTTT
CDR3: CASSLQGNTEAFF

size: .
D: .
V: TRBV7-9
J: TRBJ1-5
DNA: TGTGCCAGCAGCTTTGGTGGGGCCGGTCAGCCCCAGCATTTT
CDR3: CASSFGGAGQPQHF

size: .
D: TRBD2
V: TRBV5-1
J: TRBJ2-1
DNA: TGCGCCAGCAGCTTCGCGACGGCGGGAGTTCCCAATGAGCAGTTCTTC
CDR3: CASSFATAGVPNEQFF

size: .
D: TRBD1
V: TRBV6-1
J: TRBJ1-4
DNA: TGTGCCAGCAGTTCCCAGACAGGGTGGAATGAAAAACTGTTTTTT
CDR3: CASSSQTGWNEKLFF

size: few
D: .
V: TRBV5-1
J: TRBJ1-2
DNA: TGCGCCAGCAGCTTGGTTCGGCAGGTGGCTGGCTATGGCTACACCTTC
CDR3: CASSLVRQVAGYGYTF

size: .
D: TRBD1
V: TRBV18
J: TRBJ1-2
DNA: TGTGCCAGCTCACCCGGGACAGAACTCTATGGCTACACCTTC
CDR3: CASSPGTELYGYTF

size: .
D: .
V: TRBV7-3
J: TRBJ1-1
DNA: TGTGCCAGCAGCTTAAATCGGGGGGACACTGAAGCTTTCTTT
CDR3: CASSLNRGDTEAFF

size: .
D: .
V: TRBV15
J: TRBJ1-2
DNA: TGTGCCACCAGCAGAGATCGGGGAATCAACTATGGCTACACCTTC
CDR3: CATSRDRGINYGYTF

size: .
D: TRBD1
V: TRBV5-4
J: TRBJ2-7
DNA: TGTGCCAGCACCCAGGGGGACGAGCAGTACTTC
CDR3: CASTQGDEQYF

size: few
D: TRBD1
V: TRBV5-1
J: TRBJ1-2
DNA: TGCGCCAGCAGCTTGGAACAGGGGGCTTACTATGGCTACACCTTC
CDR3: CASSLEQGAYYGYTF

size: .
D: TRBD2
V: TRBV10-3
J: TRBJ2-5
DNA: TGTGCCATCAGCACAGCTAGCGGGAGGGCGGGGGAGACCCAGTACTTC
CDR3: CAISTASGRAGETQYF

size: .
D: .
V: TRBV5-4
J: TRBJ2-3
DNA: TGTGCCAGCAGTTTGGGAGGAGATACGCAGTATTTT
CDR3: CASSLGGDTQYF

size: few
D: .
V: TRBV12-5
J: TRBJ1-1
DNA: TGTGCTAGTGGTTCGAGGGGGGGGCAGAGGACTGAAGCTTTCTTT
CDR3: CASGSRGGQRTEAFF

size: .
D: TRBD2
V: TRBV30
J: TRBJ2-5
DNA: TGTGCCTATGGGGGAGGGCATCTTGAGACCCAGTACTTC
CDR3: CAYGGGHLETQYF

size: .
D: .
V: TRBV7-2
J: TRBJ2-1
DNA: TGTGCCAGCAGCCGCACTCGAAACGAGCAGTTCTTC
CDR3: CASSRTRNEQFF

size: .
D: .
V: TRBV6-6
J: TRBJ2-3
DNA: TGTGCCAGCAGCGACAGGGACTCCTACACAGATACGCAGTATTTT
CDR3: CASSDRDSYTDTQYF

size: .
D: .
V: TRBV19
J: TRBJ2-5
DNA: TGTGCCAGTAGAAAACAGGTATCGGAGACCCAGTACTTC
CDR3: CASRKQVSETQYF

size: .
D: TRBD1
V: TRBV5-1
J: TRBJ2-1
DNA: TGCGCCAGCAGCTTGGTGGGACAGGGGGCGGGCAATGAGCAGTTCTTC
CDR3: CASSLVGQGAGNEQFF